These 11 T cell receptor beta chains came from one sample sequenced in a study of T cell responses to AZD1222 COVID-19 vaccine. This table comes from immunoSEQ multiplex PCR, and its TCRdb copy is limited to in-frame clones, with some not included. The data contain 180,000 or so clones, about 91% of them singletons. This material consisted of peripheral blood, taken 28 days after the second AZD1222 dose. These receptors were taken from an adult who received the AZD1222 COVID-19 vaccine.

This chain links TRBV14 with TRBJ1-1; D remains unclear. CDR1 is SGHDN, CDR2 FVKESK, per germline. CDR3 length: 13 amino acids. Trimming cost V 1 base and J 11 bases, with 14 bases left between them. The CDR3 loop is CASSQVGVTGAFF. DNA for the CDR3: TGTGCCAGCAGCCAAGTCGGGGTGACGGGGGCTTTCTTT.

The rearrangement links TRBV7-8 to TRBJ1-2; D gene unclear. V lost 4 bases, J lost 7 bases, and 10 bases lay in between. Looked up from germline, CDR1 is SGHVS and CDR2 is FQNEAQ. CDR3 length equals 12 residues. Here the CDR3 DNA reads TGTGCCAGCAGCTCATTGTTAGCTGGCTACACCTTC. Translated: CASSSLLAGYTF. Using reference TRBV7-8 and TRBJ1-2 for the parts outside the CDR3, the full variable domain is GAGVSQSPRYKVAKRGQDVALRCDPISGHVSLFWYQQALGQGPEFLTYFQNEAQLDKSGLPSDRFFAERPEGSVSTLKIQRTQQEDSAVYLCASSSLLAGYTFGSGTRLTVV.

This chain connects TRBV11-3 to TRBJ2-7; D perhaps matches TRBD1 (5 bases). V shed 6 bases and J shed 2 bases, with 11 bases lying between them. This CDR3 is built from 13 residues. Germline V CDR1 and CDR2: SGHNT, YENEEA. The CDR3 sequence is CASSPGQPYEQYF. DNA for the CDR3: TGTGCCAGCAGTCCCGGACAACCCTACGAGCAGTACTTC.

This chain uses TRBV7-6 with TRBJ2-7, with 7 positions matching TRBD1. This CDR3 has 15 residues. The germline V gene encodes CDR1 SGHVS and CDR2 FNYEAQ. With 5 bases clipped from V and 2 bases from J, the junction kept 9 bases outside the gene matches. The DNA for the CDR3 is TGTGCCAGCAGCGTCACAGGGGTCGGCCCCTACGAGCAGTACTTC. Residues: CASSVTGVGPYEQYF.

This rearrangement joins TRBV4-2 to TRBJ2-1, with 10 bases aligning to TRBD2. This CDR3 is 16 amino acids long. The germline gives CDR1 LGHNA, CDR2 YNFKEQ. J gave up 6 bases and V 0 bases, and 5 bases lay outside the gene matches. This CDR3 is CASSQEASGGANEQFF. The CDR3 DNA reads as TGTGCCAGCAGCCAAGAAGCCAGCGGGGGGGCCAATGAGCAGTTCTTC.

The V gene is TRBV5-6, the J gene TRBJ2-2; D gene unclear. Germline V lookup: CDR1 SGHDT, CDR2 YYEEEE. V was shortened by 4 bases and J by 0 bases, with 10 bases between the two germline ends. The CDR3 spans 15 residues. CDR3 DNA sequence: TGTGCCAGCAGCGCCCGCAGTCCGAACACCGGGGAGCTGTTTTTT. Amino acids: CASSARSPNTGELFF.

The chain is built from TRBV4-1 and TRBJ2-3; possibly TRBD1 or TRBD2 for D (6 bases each). The V and J ends lost 0 bases and 4 bases respectively, with 11 bases between them. The germline V gene has CDR1 MGHRA and CDR2 YSYEKL. The CDR3 totals 15 residues. The CDR3 region has the DNA TGCGCCAGCAGCCAAGACAGGGGAGGTCCAGATACGCAGTATTTT. Its translation: CASSQDRGGPDTQYF.

V gene TRBV11-2 combines with J gene TRBJ1-6, with 7 bases that match TRBD1. Germline assignment: CDR1 SGHAT and CDR2 FQNNGV. CDR3 length: 15 residues. The V gene end was trimmed by 5 bases and the J gene end by 9 bases; junction bases not matched to a gene: 10. The CDR3 spells CASSPRGTALSPLHF. CDR3 in DNA: TGTGCCAGCAGCCCACGCGGGACAGCCCTTTCACCCCTCCACTTT. The full variable domain, completed using reference TRBV11-2 and TRBJ1-6, is EAGVAQSPRYKIIEKRQSVAFWCNPISGHATLYWYQQILGQGPKLLIQFQNNGVVDDSQLPKDRFSAERLKGVDSTLKIQPAKLEDSAVYLCASSPRGTALSPLHFGNGTRLTVT.

This clone was picked up a small number of times. The rearrangement joins TRBV11-1 to TRBJ1-1; weak D call: TRBD1 (5 bases). Germline V CDR1 and CDR2: SGHAT, FQDESV (reference sequence). The CDR3 consists of 15 residues. Deletions cut 5 bases from V and 0 bases from J, with 13 bases between. CDR3 protein: CASSTLKGLNTEAFF. The CDR3, as DNA: TGTGCCAGCAGCACCTTAAAGGGGTTGAACACTGAAGCTTTCTTT.

This chain's CDR3 is CASSLAGRGTGEKLFF. CDR3 bases: TGTGCCAGCAGCTTAGCCGGGAGAGGGACAGGGGAAAAACTGTTTTTT. The chain uses TRBV7-2 and TRBJ1-4, with 9 bases identical to TRBD1. Germline V lookup: CDR1 SGHTA, CDR2 FQGNSA. The CDR3 totals 16 residues. V gave up 0 bases and J gave up 8 bases; unmatched junction bases: 7. The full variable domain, rest sourced from reference TRBV7-2 and TRBJ1-4, is GAGVSQSPSNKVTEKGKDVELRCDPISGHTALYWYRQSLGQGLEFLIYFQGNSAPDKSGLPSDRFSAERTGGSVSTLTIQRTQQEDSAVYLCASSLAGRGTGEKLFFGSGTQLSVL.

This clone has a single count. The chain recombines TRBV19 with TRBJ2-3, with 10 bases lining up with TRBD1. V shed 3 bases, J shed 6 bases, and the junction held 9 bases outside the gene matches. CDR1 LNHDA and CDR2 SQIVND come from the germline V gene (reference sequence). The CDR3 is made up of 16 amino acids. CDR3 residues: CASSISTGGAGDTQYF. The CDR3 DNA follows: TGTGCCAGTAGTATTTCGACAGGGGGCGCAGGCGATACGCAGTATTTT.